The sequence of this T cell receptor beta chain was determined in a study of shared clonotypes between healthy human individuals. In the study overall: The study used three CD4 naive, three CD4 memory, two CD8 naive and one CD8 memory plate per donor.

Study results and caveats: Generation of non-shared clonotypes was less probable than generation of clonotypes shared by all four donors.

A note on this clone: What it recognizes is unknown.

Data came from immunoSEQ multiplex PCR; TCRdb stores just in-frame clones and leaves some out. The table lists a few million clones, roughly 92% of them singletons. The length of the CDR3 is 13 residues. Deletions cut 5 bases from V and 7 bases from J, with 12 bases between. Germline-derived CDR1 and CDR2 are SGHTA and FQGNSA. Splitting the CD4+ cells yielded a CD45RA+ naive subset and a CD45RA-negative memory subset. The rearrangement links TRBV7-2 to TRBJ2-4, with D hard to call. The specimen sequenced was naive CD4+ T cells sorted from blood. Regarding subset: CD45RA+ positively selected. The receptor was derived from a man between 18 and 35 years old in good health. The CDR3 here is CASSRGPDNIQYF. CDR3 nucleotides: TGTGCCAGCAGCCGTGGACCGGATAACATTCAGTACTTC.